This T cell receptor beta chain was documented in a study of response to subunit inactivated influenza vaccine. Study-level points and caveats: T cells newly recruited by each seasonal influenza vaccination are few, the authors suggested.

TCRdb reanalysed the RT-PCR reads using MiXCR and keeps one entry per CDR3 protein. The table lists about 700,000 distinct CDR3 sequences, 14% of them singletons. To note about this clonotype: Its antigen is still unknown.

The CDR3 has 12 residues. Germline V gives CDR1 SQVTM, CDR2 ANQGSEA. The ends were cut back, 6 bases at V and 4 bases at J, with 12 bases in the middle. The clonotype comes from a man between 50 and 59 years old who received an inactivated influenza vaccine. The sample consisted of PBMCs from blood, taken 14 days before vaccination. This chain joins TRBV29-1 and TRBJ1-2, with a weak D call TRBD1 (6 bases). As DNA, the CDR3 is TGCAGCGTAACAACAGGGACCTATGGCTACACCTTC. Translation: CSVTTGTYGYTF. The complete variable domain, with remaining parts taken from reference TRBV29-1 and TRBJ1-2, reads SAVISQKPSRDICQRGTSLTIQCQVDSQVTMMFWYRQQPGQSLTLIATANQGSEATYESGFVIDKFPISRPNLTFSTLTVSNMSPEDSSIYLCSVTTGTYGYTFGSGTRLTVV.